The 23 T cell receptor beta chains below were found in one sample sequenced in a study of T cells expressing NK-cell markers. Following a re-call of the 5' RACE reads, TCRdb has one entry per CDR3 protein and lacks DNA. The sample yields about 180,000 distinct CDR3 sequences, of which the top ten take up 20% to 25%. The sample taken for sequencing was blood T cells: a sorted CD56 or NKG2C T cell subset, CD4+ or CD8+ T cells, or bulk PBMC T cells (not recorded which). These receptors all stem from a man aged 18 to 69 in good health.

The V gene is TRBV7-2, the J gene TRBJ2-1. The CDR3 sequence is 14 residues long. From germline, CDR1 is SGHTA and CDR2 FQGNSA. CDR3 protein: CASSPTRTYNEQFF. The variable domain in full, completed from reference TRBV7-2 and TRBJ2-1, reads GAGVSQSPSNKVTEKGKDVELRCDPISGHTALYWYRQSLGQGLEFLIYFQGNSAPDKSGLPSDRFSAERTGGSVSTLTIQRTQQEDSAVYLCASSPTRTYNEQFFGPGTRLTVL.

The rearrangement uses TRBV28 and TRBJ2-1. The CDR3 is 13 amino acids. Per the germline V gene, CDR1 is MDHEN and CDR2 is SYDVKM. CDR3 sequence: CASSFLGIDEQFF.

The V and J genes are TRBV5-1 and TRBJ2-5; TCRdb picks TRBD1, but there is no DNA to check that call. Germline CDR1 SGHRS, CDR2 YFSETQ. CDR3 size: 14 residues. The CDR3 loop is CASSFLGGRETQYF.

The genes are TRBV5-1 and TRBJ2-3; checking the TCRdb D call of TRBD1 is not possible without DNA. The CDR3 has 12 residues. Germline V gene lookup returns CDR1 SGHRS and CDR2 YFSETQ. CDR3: CASSPPSDTQYF.

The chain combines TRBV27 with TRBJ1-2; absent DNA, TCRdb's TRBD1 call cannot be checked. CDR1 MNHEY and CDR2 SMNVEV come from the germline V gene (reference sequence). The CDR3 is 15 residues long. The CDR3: CASSLSGPANYGYTF.

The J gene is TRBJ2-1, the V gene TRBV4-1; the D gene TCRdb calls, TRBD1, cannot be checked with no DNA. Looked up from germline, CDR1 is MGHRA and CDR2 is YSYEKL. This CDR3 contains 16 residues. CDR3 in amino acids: CASSPSWGTGSDEQFF.

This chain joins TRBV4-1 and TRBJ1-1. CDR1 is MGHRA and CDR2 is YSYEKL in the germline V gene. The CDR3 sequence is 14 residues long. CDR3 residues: CASSQPTTGTEAFF.

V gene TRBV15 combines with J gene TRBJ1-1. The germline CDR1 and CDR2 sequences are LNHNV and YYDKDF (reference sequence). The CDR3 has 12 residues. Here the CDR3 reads CATSRAETEAFF.

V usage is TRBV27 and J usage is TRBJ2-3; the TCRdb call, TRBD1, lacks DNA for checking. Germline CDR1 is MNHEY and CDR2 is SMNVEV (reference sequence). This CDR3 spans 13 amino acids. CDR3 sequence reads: CASRPGSTDTQYF.

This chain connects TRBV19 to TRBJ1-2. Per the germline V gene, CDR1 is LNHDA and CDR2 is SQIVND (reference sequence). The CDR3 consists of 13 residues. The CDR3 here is CASGYGLNYGYTF. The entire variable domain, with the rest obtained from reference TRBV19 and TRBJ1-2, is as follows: DGGITQSPKYLFRKEGQNVTLSCEQNLNHDAMYWYRQDPGQGLRLIYYSQIVNDFQKGDIAEGYSVSREKKESFPLTVTSAQKNPTAFYLCASGYGLNYGYTFGSGTRLTVV.

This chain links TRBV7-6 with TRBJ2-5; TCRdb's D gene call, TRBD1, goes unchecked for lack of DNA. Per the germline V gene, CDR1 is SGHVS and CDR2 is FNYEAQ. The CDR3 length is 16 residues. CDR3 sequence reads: CASSPPHGVYQETQYF.

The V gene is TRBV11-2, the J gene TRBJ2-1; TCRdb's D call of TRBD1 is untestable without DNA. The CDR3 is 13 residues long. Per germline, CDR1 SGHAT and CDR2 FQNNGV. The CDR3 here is CASRTTGENEQFF.

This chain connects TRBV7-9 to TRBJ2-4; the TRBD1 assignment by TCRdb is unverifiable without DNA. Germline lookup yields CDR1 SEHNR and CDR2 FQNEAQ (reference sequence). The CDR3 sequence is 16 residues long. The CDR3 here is CASSEGQGLAKNIQYF.

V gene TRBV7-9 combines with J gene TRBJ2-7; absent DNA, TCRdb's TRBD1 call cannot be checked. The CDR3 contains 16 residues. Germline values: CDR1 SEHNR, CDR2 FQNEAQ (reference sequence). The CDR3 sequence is CASSFVGSHIPYEQYF.

CDR3 sequence: CASSLKGLAGARGTDTQYF. The chain links TRBV7-8 to TRBJ2-3; TCRdb returns TRBD2, unconfirmable since there is no DNA. Germline CDR1 reads SGHVS; CDR2 reads FQNEAQ. The CDR3 covers 19 residues.

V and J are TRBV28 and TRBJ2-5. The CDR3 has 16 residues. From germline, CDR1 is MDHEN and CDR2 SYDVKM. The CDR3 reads CASSLDLGGNQETQYF.

The CDR3 sequence is CASRPSGMGNTEAFF. The V call is TRBV19, the J call TRBJ1-1; TCRdb selects TRBD1, and the lack of DNA leaves this call unchecked. This CDR3 has 15 residues. The V gene's germline CDR1 is LNHDA and CDR2 SQIVND (reference sequence). The full variable domain, rest sourced from reference TRBV19 and TRBJ1-1, is DGGITQSPKYLFRKEGQNVTLSCEQNLNHDAMYWYRQDPGQGLRLIYYSQIVNDFQKGDIAEGYSVSREKKESFPLTVTSAQKNPTAFYLCASRPSGMGNTEAFFGQGTRLTVV.

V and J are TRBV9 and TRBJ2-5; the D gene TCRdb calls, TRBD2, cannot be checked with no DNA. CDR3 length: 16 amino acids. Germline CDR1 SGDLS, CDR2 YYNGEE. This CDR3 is CASSVTSGGAVETQYF.

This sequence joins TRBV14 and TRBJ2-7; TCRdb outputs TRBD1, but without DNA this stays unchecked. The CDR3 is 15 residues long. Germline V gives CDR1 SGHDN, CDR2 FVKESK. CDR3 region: CASSQSGQGIDEQYF. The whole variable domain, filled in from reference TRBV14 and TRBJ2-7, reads EAGVTQFPSHSVIEKGQTVTLRCDPISGHDNLYWYRRVMGKEIKFLLHFVKESKQDESGMPNNRFLAERTGGTYSTLKVQPAELEDSGVYFCASSQSGQGIDEQYFGPGTRLTVT.

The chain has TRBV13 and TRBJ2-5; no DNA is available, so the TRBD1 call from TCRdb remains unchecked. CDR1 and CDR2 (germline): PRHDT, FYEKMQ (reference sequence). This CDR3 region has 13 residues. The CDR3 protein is CASSTDRGETQYF.

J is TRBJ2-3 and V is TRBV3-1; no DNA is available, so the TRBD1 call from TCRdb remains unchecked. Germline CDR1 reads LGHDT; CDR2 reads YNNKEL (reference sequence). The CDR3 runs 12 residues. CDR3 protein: CASQRGADTQYF.

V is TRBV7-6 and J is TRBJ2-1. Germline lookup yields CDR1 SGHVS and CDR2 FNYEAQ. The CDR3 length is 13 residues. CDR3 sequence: CASSPANHDEQFF.

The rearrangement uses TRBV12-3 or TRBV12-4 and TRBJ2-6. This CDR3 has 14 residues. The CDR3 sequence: CASSSLLGLGVLTF.